The clone carrying this T cell receptor beta chain was recorded at least ten times. Its antigen is undetermined. The read ends 3 residues shy of where the CDR3 ends; the end is completed using the germline J gene. The data were produced by immunoSEQ multiplex PCR, yet TCRdb's version contains in-frame clones alone and is incomplete. The record shows about 26,000 clones for this sample, with no singletons present. The data were taken from a study of T cell clonality in common variable immunodeficiency. Germline V gene data show CDR1 as SGHRS and CDR2 as YFSETQ. The trim removed 5 bases at V and 4 bases at J, leaving 10 bases unmatched. The CDR3 sequence is 15 residues long. Notes on the study in general: Reportedly, TCR beta sequences from common variable immunodeficiency showed fewer deletions and N-nucleotide insertions.

The specimen was peripheral blood mononuclear cells. This chain links TRBV5-1 with TRBJ2-3; 7 nucleotides align to TRBD2. The sequence derives from a human donor with common variable immunodeficiency. CDR3 DNA (partial): TGCGCCAGCAGATTCGCGGGAGTGAGCGCAGATACG. The encoded protein is CASRFAGVSADT. The entire CDR3 protein reads CASRFAGVSADTQYF.